This TCR beta chain comes out of a study of T cell responses to AZD1222 COVID-19 vaccine. Remarks on this clone: Its specificity is unknown.

Overall study findings and caveats: White British ancestry dominated among donors, who included more females, and clonal diversity was possibly underestimated.

The repertoire was sequenced with immunoSEQ multiplex PCR; TCRdb's copy has only in-frame clones and lacks some. This sample has around 180,000 clones, with 85% to 95% found just once. There are 12 residues in the CDR3. Germline CDR1 MDHEN, CDR2 SYDVKM. The V end was cut by 4 bases, the J end by 11 bases, with 12 bases between. The rearrangement joins TRBV28 to TRBJ1-5; weak D call: TRBD1 (6 bases). Sample: peripheral blood, taken 28 days after the second AZD1222 dose. This clonotype was obtained from an adult who received the AZD1222 COVID-19 vaccine. The CDR3: CASSSWGATQHF. For the CDR3, the DNA is TGTGCCAGCAGTTCATGGGGGGCGACCCAGCATTTT.